What follows describes a single TCR beta chain. CDR1 and CDR2 (germline): SQVTM, ANQGSEA. This CDR3 spans 13 amino acids. V was cut by 4 bases and J by 0 bases, with 7 bases left in between. These data come from a study of cytotoxic CD8 clonotypes in ibrutinib-treated CLL. Sequencing was performed with immunoSEQ multiplex PCR; in TCRdb, only in-frame clones are kept and a portion is missing. This table holds roughly 170,000 clones, about four fifths found once. The chain recombines TRBV29-1 with TRBJ1-5, with D possibly matching TRBD1 (5 bases). The material was PBMCs, obtained after 24 months of ibrutinib treatment. This TCR came from a human donor with chronic lymphocytic leukemia. CDR3 loop: CSVADTSNQPQHF. The CDR3 nucleotides read TGCAGCGTTGCGGACACTAGCAATCAGCCCCAGCATTTT.